This T cell receptor (beta chain) emerged from a study of blood T cell repertoires in COVID-19. Measured with immunoSEQ multiplex PCR; TCRdb has only the in-frame clones, and not every one. Of roughly 150,000 clones detected, roughly 80% appear once; the ten largest clones hold roughly 0.56%. CDR3 length: 15 residues. Trimming at V came to 3 bases and at J to 3 bases, leaving 6 bases not matched to a gene. Germline assignment: CDR1 ENHRY and CDR2 SYGVKD. The clonotype was recovered from a man aged 60-69 years with acute or convalescent COVID-19. This chain connects TRBV10-3 to TRBJ2-7; 9 nucleotides match TRBD2. Source material: peripheral blood. The CDR3 is CAISDSGTSFYEQYF. Here the CDR3 DNA reads TGTGCCATCAGTGACTCCGGGACTAGCTTCTACGAGCAGTACTTC.